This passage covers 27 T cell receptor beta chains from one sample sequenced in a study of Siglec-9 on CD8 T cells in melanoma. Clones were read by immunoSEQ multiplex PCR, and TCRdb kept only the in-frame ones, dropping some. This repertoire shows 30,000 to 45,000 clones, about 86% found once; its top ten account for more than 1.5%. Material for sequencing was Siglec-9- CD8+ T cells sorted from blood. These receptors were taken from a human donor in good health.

The CDR3 reads CASSLGTGEQPQHF. In DNA, the CDR3 is TGTGCCAGCAGCTTAGGGACAGGGGAGCAGCCCCAGCATTTT. The chain couples TRBV7-9 to TRBJ1-5; 9 bases agree with TRBD1. The CDR3 spans 14 residues. Trimming took 1 base from V and 7 from J; bases not matched to a gene: 2. Per germline, CDR1 SEHNR and CDR2 FQNEAQ (reference sequence).

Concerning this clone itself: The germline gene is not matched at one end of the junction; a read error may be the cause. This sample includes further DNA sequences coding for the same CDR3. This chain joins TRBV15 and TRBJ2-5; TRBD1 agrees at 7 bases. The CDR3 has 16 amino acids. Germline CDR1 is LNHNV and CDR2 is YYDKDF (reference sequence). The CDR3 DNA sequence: TGCGCCACCAGCAGGCCCCCGGGACAGCTTCAAGAGACCCAGTACTTC. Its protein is CATSRPPGQLQETQYF.

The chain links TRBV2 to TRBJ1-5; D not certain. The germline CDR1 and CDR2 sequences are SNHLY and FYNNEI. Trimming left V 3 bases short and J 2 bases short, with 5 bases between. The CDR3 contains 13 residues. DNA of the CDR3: TGTGCCAGCAGTGAGGGTGGCAATCAGCCCCAGCATTTT. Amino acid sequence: CASSEGGNQPQHF.

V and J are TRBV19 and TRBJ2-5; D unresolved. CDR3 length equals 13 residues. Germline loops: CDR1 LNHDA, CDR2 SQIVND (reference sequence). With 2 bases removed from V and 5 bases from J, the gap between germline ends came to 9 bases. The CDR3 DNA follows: TGTGCCAGTAGTATATGGGCTTGGGAGACCCAGTACTTC. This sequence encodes CASSIWAWETQYF.

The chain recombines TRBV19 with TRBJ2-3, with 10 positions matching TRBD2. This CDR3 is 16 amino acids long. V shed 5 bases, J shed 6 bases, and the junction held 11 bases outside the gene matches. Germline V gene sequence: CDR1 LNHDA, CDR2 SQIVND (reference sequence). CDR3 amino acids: CASSPPRGLASDTQYF. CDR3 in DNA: TGTGCCAGTAGTCCTCCCAGGGGACTAGCGTCGGATACGCAGTATTTT.

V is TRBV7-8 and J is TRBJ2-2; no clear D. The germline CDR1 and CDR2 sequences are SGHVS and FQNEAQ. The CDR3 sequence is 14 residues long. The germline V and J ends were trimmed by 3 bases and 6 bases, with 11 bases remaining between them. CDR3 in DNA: TGTGCCAGCAGCTTCTCGCCGGAGTCCGGGGAGCTGTTTTTT. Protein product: CASSFSPESGELFF.

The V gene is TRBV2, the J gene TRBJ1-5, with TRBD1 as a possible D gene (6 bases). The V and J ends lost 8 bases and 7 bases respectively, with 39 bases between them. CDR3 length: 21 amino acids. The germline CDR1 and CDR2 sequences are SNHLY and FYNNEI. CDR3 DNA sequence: TGTGCCAGCTTCGGAAGCCGAAATCTGTCGAATCGGGACATCCGAACACAGCCCCAGCATTTT. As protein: CASFGSRNLSNRDIRTQPQHF.

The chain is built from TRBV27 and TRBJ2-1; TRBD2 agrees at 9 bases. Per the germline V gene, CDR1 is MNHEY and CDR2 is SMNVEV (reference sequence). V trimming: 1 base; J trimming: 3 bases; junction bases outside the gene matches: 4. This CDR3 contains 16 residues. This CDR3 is CASSLWREGLYNEQFF. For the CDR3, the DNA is TGTGCCAGCAGTTTATGGCGGGAGGGCCTCTACAATGAGCAGTTCTTC.

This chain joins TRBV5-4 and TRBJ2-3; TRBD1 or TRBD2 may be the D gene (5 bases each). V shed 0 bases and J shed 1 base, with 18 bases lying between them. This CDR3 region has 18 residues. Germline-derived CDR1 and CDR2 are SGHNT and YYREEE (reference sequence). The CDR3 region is CASSLGGPAATRTDTQYF. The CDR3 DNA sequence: TGTGCCAGCAGCTTGGGGGGACCGGCGGCGACCCGCACAGATACGCAGTATTTT.

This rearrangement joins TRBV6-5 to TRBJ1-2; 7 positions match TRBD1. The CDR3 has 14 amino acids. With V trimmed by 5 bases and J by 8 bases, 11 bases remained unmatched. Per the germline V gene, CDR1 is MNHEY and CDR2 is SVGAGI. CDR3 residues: CASSEGGGLDGYTF. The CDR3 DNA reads TGTGCCAGCAGTGAAGGGGGCGGCCTGGACGGCTACACCTTC.

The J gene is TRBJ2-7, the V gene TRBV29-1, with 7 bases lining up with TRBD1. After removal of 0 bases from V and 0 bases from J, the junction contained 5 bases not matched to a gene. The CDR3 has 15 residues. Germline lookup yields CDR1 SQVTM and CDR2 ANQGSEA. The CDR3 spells CSVEERNRGSYEQYF. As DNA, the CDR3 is TGCAGCGTTGAAGAACGAAACAGGGGCTCCTACGAGCAGTACTTC.

As DNA, the CDR3 is TGTGCCAGCAGCATGGGGACTACCGAGGACTATGGCTACACCTTC. Translating gives CASSMGTTEDYGYTF. The V gene is TRBV7-9, the J gene TRBJ1-2; possibly TRBD1 for D (5 bases). Germline values: CDR1 SEHNR, CDR2 FQNEAQ (reference sequence). The CDR3 is made up of 15 amino acids. The V and J ends lost 5 bases and 3 bases respectively, with 16 bases between them.

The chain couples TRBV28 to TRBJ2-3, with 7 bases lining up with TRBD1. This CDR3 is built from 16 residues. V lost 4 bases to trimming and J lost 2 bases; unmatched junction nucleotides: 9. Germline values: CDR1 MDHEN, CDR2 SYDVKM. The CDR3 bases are TGTGCCAGCAGTTCGGGACAGAGGGTCAACACAGATACGCAGTATTTT. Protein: CASSSGQRVNTDTQYF. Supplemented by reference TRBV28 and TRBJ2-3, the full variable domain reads DVKVTQSSRYLVKRTGEKVFLECVQDMDHENMFWYRQDPGLGLRLIYFSYDVKMKEKGDIPEGYSVSREKKERFSLILESASTNQTSMYLCASSSGQRVNTDTQYFGPGTRLTVL.

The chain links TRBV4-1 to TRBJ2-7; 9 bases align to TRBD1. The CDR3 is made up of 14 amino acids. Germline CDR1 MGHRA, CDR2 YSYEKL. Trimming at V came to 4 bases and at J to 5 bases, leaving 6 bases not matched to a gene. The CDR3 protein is CASSLSGQGNEQYF. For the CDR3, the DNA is TGCGCCAGCAGCCTATCGGGACAGGGCAACGAGCAGTACTTC.

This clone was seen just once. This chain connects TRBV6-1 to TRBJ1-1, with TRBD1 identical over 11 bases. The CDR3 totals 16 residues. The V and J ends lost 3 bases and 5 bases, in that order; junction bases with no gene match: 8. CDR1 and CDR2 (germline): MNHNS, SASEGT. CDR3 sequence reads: CASSEVPGQGETEAFF. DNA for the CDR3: TGTGCCAGCAGTGAGGTACCGGGACAGGGGGAAACTGAAGCTTTCTTT.

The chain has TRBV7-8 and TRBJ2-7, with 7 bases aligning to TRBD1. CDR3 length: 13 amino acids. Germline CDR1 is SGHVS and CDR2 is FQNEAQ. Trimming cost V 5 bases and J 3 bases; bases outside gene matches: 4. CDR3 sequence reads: CASSGRDSYEQYF. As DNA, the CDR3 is TGTGCCAGCAGCGGACGGGACAGCTACGAGCAGTACTTC.

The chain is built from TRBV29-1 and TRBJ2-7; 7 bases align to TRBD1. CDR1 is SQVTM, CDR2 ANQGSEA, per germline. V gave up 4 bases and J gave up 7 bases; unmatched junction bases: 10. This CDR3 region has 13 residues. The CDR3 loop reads CSVVEQGEGEQYF. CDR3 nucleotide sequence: TGCAGCGTTGTGGAGCAGGGGGAAGGAGAGCAGTACTTC.

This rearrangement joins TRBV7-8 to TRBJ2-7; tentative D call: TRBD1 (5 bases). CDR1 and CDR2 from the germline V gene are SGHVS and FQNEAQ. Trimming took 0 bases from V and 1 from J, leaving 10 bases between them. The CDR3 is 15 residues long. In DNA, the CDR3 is TGTGCCAGCAGCTTAGCTGGGGCTCAATCCTACGAGCAGTACTTC. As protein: CASSLAGAQSYEQYF. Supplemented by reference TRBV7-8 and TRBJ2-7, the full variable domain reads GAGVSQSPRYKVAKRGQDVALRCDPISGHVSLFWYQQALGQGPEFLTYFQNEAQLDKSGLPSDRFFAERPEGSVSTLKIQRTQQEDSAVYLCASSLAGAQSYEQYFGPGTRLTVT.

CDR3: CASSYGPSMNTEAFF. CDR3 nucleotide sequence: TGTGCCAGCAGTTACGGACCCTCTATGAACACTGAAGCTTTCTTT. The chain joins TRBV6-5 to TRBJ1-1; D is unresolved. With 2 bases removed from V and 0 bases from J, the gap between germline ends came to 10 bases. Germline loops: CDR1 MNHEY, CDR2 SVGAGI. The CDR3 is 15 residues long.

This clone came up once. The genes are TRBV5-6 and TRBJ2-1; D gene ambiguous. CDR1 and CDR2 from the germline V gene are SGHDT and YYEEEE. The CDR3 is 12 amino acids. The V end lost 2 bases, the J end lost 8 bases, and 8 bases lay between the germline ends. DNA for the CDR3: TGTGCCAGCAGCTTCTTGGGTCATGAGCAGTTCTTC. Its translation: CASSFLGHEQFF.

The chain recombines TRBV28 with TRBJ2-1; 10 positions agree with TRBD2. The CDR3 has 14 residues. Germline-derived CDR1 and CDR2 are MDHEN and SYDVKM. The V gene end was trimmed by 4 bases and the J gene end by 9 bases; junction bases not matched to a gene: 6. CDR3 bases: TGTGCCAGCAGTTCCAGACTAGCGGGCGCTGAGCAGTTCTTC. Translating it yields CASSSRLAGAEQFF.

The CDR3: CASSHGQGYQETQYF. The CDR3 coding sequence is TGTGCCAGCAGCCATGGACAGGGATACCAAGAGACCCAGTACTTC. The rearrangement joins TRBV7-9 to TRBJ2-5; 8 bases map to TRBD1. V trimming: 5 bases; J trimming: 0 bases; junction bases outside the gene matches: 5. CDR3 length: 15 residues. In germline, CDR1 is SEHNR, CDR2 FQNEAQ (reference sequence).

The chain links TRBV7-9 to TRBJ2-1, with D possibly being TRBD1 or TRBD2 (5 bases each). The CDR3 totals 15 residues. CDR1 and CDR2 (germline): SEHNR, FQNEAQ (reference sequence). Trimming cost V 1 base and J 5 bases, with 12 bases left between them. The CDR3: CASSLVGERDNEQFF. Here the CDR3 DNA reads TGTGCCAGCAGCTTAGTGGGGGAGAGGGACAATGAGCAGTTCTTC.

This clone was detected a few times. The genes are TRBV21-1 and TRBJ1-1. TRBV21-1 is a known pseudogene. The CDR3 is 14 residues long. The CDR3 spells CASSRCIGNTEAFF. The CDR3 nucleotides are TGTGCCAGCAGCAGATGCATCGGGAACACTGAAGCTTTCTTT.

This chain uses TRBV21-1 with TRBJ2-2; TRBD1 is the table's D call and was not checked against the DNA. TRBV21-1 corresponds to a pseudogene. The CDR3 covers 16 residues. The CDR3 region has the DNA TGTGCCAGCAGCAATCAAGGACAGAATAACACCGGGGAGCTGTTTTTT. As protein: CASSNQGQNNTGELFF.

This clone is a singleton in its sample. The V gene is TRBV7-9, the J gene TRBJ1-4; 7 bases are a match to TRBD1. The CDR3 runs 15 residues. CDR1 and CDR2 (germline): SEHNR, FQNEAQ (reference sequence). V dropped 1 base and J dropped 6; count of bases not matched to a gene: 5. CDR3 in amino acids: CASSLGLTGDEKLFF. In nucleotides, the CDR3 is TGTGCCAGCAGCTTAGGGTTAACAGGGGATGAAAAACTGTTTTTT.

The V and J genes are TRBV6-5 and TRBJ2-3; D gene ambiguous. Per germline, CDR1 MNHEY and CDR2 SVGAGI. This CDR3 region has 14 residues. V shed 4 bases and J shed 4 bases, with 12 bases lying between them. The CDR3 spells CASSSWYSSDTQYF. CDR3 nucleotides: TGTGCCAGCAGTTCGTGGTATAGCTCAGATACGCAGTATTTT.